The 25 T cell receptor beta chains reported below all come from one sample, sequenced in a study of CD8+CD57+ T cells in acquired aplastic anemia (dated by TCRdb to 2017 to 2018). Patients chosen for sequencing had shown expansion of CD8+CD57+ cells by flow cytometry. Data came from an Illumina HiSeq 2000. TCR beta VDJ combination and CDR3 sequence profiling used genomic DNA as the template. Through fastp at Q25 and MiXCR, TCRdb rebuilt clones from the public reads, retaining in-frame beta chains. Each entry merges the rows of one CDR3 protein and shows their most common DNA and genes. Counted in this sample were about 240,000 distinct CDR3 sequences; 40% to 50% of them appeared once. The biggest ten clones account for over 7.5% of the sample. Sequencing used sorted CD4+, CD8+, or CD8+CD57+ T cells (not recorded which) from PBMCs. The receptors stem from a human donor with aplastic anemia.

V usage is TRBV6-2 or TRBV6-3 and J usage is TRBJ1-1; D remains ambiguous. The V and J ends lost 4 bases and 0 bases respectively, with 6 bases between them. The CDR3 spans 13 residues. The germline V gene encodes CDR1 MNHEY and CDR2 SVGEGT. This chain's CDR3 is CASSSTLNTEAFF. The CDR3 bases are TGTGCCAGCAGTTCTACATTGAACACTGAAGCTTTCTTT.

On this clonotype itself: The CDR3 does not close with the conserved phenylalanine or tryptophan, likely indicating a read error. The chain couples TRBV5-1 to TRBJ1-4, with TRBD1 as a possible D gene (6 bases). This CDR3 is built from 16 residues. Trimming stripped 1 base from V and 6 bases from J, with 16 bases between. From germline, CDR1 is SGHRS and CDR2 YFSETQ. CDR3 sequence: CASSLTDSEGDEKLFL. Here the CDR3 DNA reads TGCGCCAGCAGCTTGACGGACAGCGAAGGAGATGAAAAACTGTTTCTT.

The V call is TRBV2, the J call TRBJ2-1; 8 nucleotides line up with TRBD2. Germline V gives CDR1 SNHLY, CDR2 FYNNEI. The CDR3 length is 16 residues. With 6 bases clipped from V and 2 bases from J, the junction kept 9 bases outside the gene matches. CDR3 amino acids: CASRDPRRGAYNEQFF. DNA of the CDR3: TGTGCCAGCAGAGACCCCAGGCGGGGGGCCTACAATGAGCAGTTCTTC.

This clonotype was seen only a few times. The J gene is TRBJ2-3, the V gene TRBV6-6, with 8 bases that match TRBD1. The CDR3 spans 18 residues. V was pared by 4 bases and J by 3 bases, with 15 bases of the junction left unmatched. Germline values: CDR1 MNHNY, CDR2 SVGAGI (reference sequence). The chain's CDR3 is CASSFKHQGAKVTDTQYF. In DNA, the CDR3 is TGTGCCAGCAGTTTCAAGCACCAGGGGGCTAAAGTGACAGATACGCAGTATTTT.

The chain couples TRBV10-3 to TRBJ1-5, with 9 bases matching TRBD1. V lost 6 bases and J lost 3; bases outside the gene matches: 6. CDR3 length: 15 residues. Germline-derived CDR1 and CDR2 are ENHRY and SYGVKD. The CDR3 coding sequence is TGTGCCATCAGACAAGACAGGGGGAACAATCAGCCCCAGCATTTT. Translated, it gives CAIRQDRGNNQPQHF.

This clonotype was observed many times. The DNA for the CDR3 is TGCAGTGCATGGGAGGGGGACACTGAAGCTTTCTTT. Its translation is CSAWEGDTEAFF. This chain connects TRBV20-1 to TRBJ1-1, with a tentative D call TRBD1 (6 bases). V lost 6 bases and J 3 bases, leaving 11 bases between the germline ends. From germline, CDR1 is DFQATT and CDR2 SNEGSKA (reference sequence). The CDR3 is 12 amino acids.

V usage is TRBV5-6 and J usage is TRBJ2-5, with 9 bases aligning to TRBD1. The CDR3 is 16 amino acids. The germline V gene encodes CDR1 SGHDT and CDR2 YYEEEE. V dropped 4 bases and J dropped 3; count of bases not matched to a gene: 10. The CDR3 region is CASSKGQGWEEETQYF. In DNA, the CDR3 is TGTGCCAGCAGCAAGGGACAGGGTTGGGAGGAAGAGACCCAGTACTTC.

Ten or more counts support this clonotype. The V call is TRBV7-3, the J call TRBJ2-2; D is ambiguous. The CDR3 has 17 amino acids. V was clipped by 0 bases and J by 0 bases, with 11 bases between them. Germline V gene sequence: CDR1 SGHTA, CDR2 FQGTGA. The CDR3 DNA sequence: TGTGCCAGCAGCTTAACGGGCCCAGCCCCGAACACCGGGGAGCTGTTTTTT. This encodes CASSLTGPAPNTGELFF.

Details on this clonotype: At one end the junction does not follow the germline gene, possibly because of a read error. The V and J genes are TRBV2 and TRBJ2-5, with TRBD1 as a possible D gene (6 bases). Germline V gene lookup returns CDR1 SNHLY and CDR2 FYNNEI. The CDR3 covers 13 residues. The CDR3 bases are TGTGCCTGCAGCATAGGACAGCGAGAGACCCAGTACTTC. Translated, it gives CACSIGQRETQYF.

CDR3 bases: TGTGCCAGCAGTTACTCTTTCGGATCCCTGGGGACTGAAGCTTTCTTT. Protein: CASSYSFGSLGTEAFF. The V call is TRBV6-5, the J call TRBJ1-1; no clear D gene. V dropped 0 bases and J dropped 5 bases, with 16 bases sitting between them. Germline assignment: CDR1 MNHEY and CDR2 SVGAGI. The CDR3 runs to 16 residues.

This clonotype was observed many times. This chain joins TRBV10-1 and TRBJ2-7; tentative D call: TRBD1 (5 bases). This CDR3 has 14 amino acids. V was clipped by 4 bases and J by 5 bases, with 15 bases between them. Germline V lookup: CDR1 WNHNN, CDR2 SYGVQD (reference sequence). This CDR3 is CASSGRFRGHEQYF. The CDR3 nucleotides read TGCGCCAGCAGTGGTCGGTTTAGGGGTCACGAGCAGTACTTC.

This chain uses TRBV30 with TRBJ2-7; 7 bases match TRBD1. The CDR3 extends over 16 amino acids. Trimming cost V 0 bases and J 2 bases; bases outside gene matches: 10. Per the germline V gene, CDR1 is GTSNPN and CDR2 is SVGIG (reference sequence). CDR3 in DNA: TGTGCCTGGAGTGTACACCTGGGACAGCGCCCCTACGAGCAGTACTTC. Translation gives CAWSVHLGQRPYEQYF.

The chain recombines TRBV15 with TRBJ1-1, with a possible D match to TRBD1 (6 bases). V was trimmed by 11 bases and J by 4 bases, leaving 20 bases between them. In germline, CDR1 is LNHNV, CDR2 YYDKDF (reference sequence). The length of the CDR3 is 14 residues. The DNA for the CDR3 is TGTGCCGTCGGGGGGCAGGGGACGTTCACTGAAGCTTTCTTT. Translating gives CAVGGQGTFTEAFF.

The chain joins TRBV2 to TRBJ1-6; a possible D gene is TRBD1 (6 bases). This CDR3 has 14 residues. The V end lost 10 bases, the J end lost 6 bases, and 16 bases lay between the germline ends. Germline V gene data show CDR1 as SNHLY and CDR2 as FYNNEI. CDR3 in DNA: TGTGCCACCAAAACGGGGGCCAGTAATTCACCCCTCCACTTT. Residues: CATKTGASNSPLHF.

This clonotype was observed at least ten times. The chain uses TRBV20-1 and TRBJ1-1, with D unclear. Deletions cut 3 bases from V and 2 bases from J, with 13 bases between. Per the germline V gene, CDR1 is DFQATT and CDR2 is SNEGSKA (reference sequence). The CDR3 has 14 amino acids. This chain's CDR3 is CSARWSMENTEAFF. DNA for the CDR3: TGCAGTGCTAGGTGGTCTATGGAAAACACTGAAGCTTTCTTT.

This rearrangement joins TRBV24-1 to TRBJ1-2; D remains ambiguous. The CDR3 contains 14 residues. Germline CDR1 KGHDR, CDR2 SFDVKD. V was trimmed by 3 bases and J by 8 bases, leaving 15 bases between them. The CDR3 DNA follows: TGTGCCACCAGTGATGCCCGTTTCGGTGAGGGCTACACCTTC. Translated, it gives CATSDARFGEGYTF.

Many counts were recorded for this clonotype. This chain uses TRBV27 with TRBJ1-6; D is unresolved. Germline CDR1 MNHEY, CDR2 SMNVEV (reference sequence). V was pared by 6 bases and J by 1 base, with 7 bases between. The CDR3 has 14 residues. The CDR3 loop reads CASRWSSYNSPLHF. CDR3 nucleotide sequence: TGTGCCAGCAGGTGGAGTTCCTATAATTCACCCCTCCACTTT.

The chain's CDR3 is CASSAGGGDTF. The CDR3 bases are TGTGCCAGCAGCGCCGGGGGGGGCGACACCTTC. The gene calls are TRBV9 and TRBJ1-2; D possibly corresponds to TRBD1 (6 bases). CDR3 length: 11 amino acids. The ends were cut back, 3 bases at V and 12 bases at J, with 12 bases in the middle. In germline, CDR1 is SGDLS, CDR2 YYNGEE. The complete variable domain, with remaining parts taken from reference TRBV9 and TRBJ1-2, reads DSGVTQTPKHLITATGQRVTLRCSPRSGDLSVYWYQQSLDQGLQFLIQYYNGEERAKGNILERFSAQQFPDLHSELNLSSLELGDSALYFCASSAGGGDTFGSGTRLTVV.

This clonotype came up a few times. The chain uses TRBV7-9 and TRBJ1-2, with a tentative D call TRBD1 (5 bases). CDR1 SEHNR and CDR2 FQNEAQ come from the germline V gene (reference sequence). The CDR3 sequence is 14 residues long. V dropped 1 base and J dropped 6 bases, with 12 bases sitting between them. CDR3 region: CASSLGQGGNGYTF. DNA for the CDR3: TGTGCCAGCAGCTTAGGTCAGGGAGGTAATGGCTACACCTTC.

This clonotype was found many times. This chain joins TRBV5-6 and TRBJ2-3; 9 bases align to TRBD2. The V gene's germline CDR1 is SGHDT and CDR2 YYEEEE. V dropped 0 bases and J dropped 5; count of bases not matched to a gene: 10. The CDR3 runs 17 residues. The CDR3 region is CASSLASASGVRDTQYF. The DNA for the CDR3 is TGTGCCAGCAGCTTGGCGTCGGCTAGCGGGGTTAGAGATACGCAGTATTTT.

In regard to this clonotype: A junction end diverges from the germline sequence, so it may reflect a read error. The V and J genes are TRBV5-1 and TRBJ2-3; D is ambiguous. The germline gives CDR1 SGHRS, CDR2 YFSETQ. The CDR3 sequence is 15 residues long. The CDR3 region is CASSPNPQGTDTQYF. The CDR3 DNA sequence: TGTGCCAGCAGCCCGAACCCGCAGGGCACAGATACGCAGTATTTT. The variable domain in full, with the rest retrieved from reference TRBV5-1 and TRBJ2-3, is KAGVTQTPRYLIKTRGQQVTLSCSPISGHRSVSWYQQTPGQGLQFLFEYFSETQRNKGNFPGRFSGRQFSNSRSEMNVSTLELGDSALYLCASSPNPQGTDTQYFGPGTRLTVL.

This clonotype was observed at least ten times. The J gene is TRBJ1-1, the V gene TRBV12-3 or TRBV12-4; possibly TRBD1 for D (5 bases). V was pared by 8 bases and J by 4 bases, with 17 bases between. CDR3 length equals 14 residues. For the CDR3, the DNA is TGTGCCAGCCTTTGGAGGTTAGGGGCCACTGAAGCTTTCTTT. Translated: CASLWRLGATEAFF.

This clonotype was counted at least ten times. This rearrangement joins TRBV12-5 to TRBJ1-1; no definite D call. CDR1 and CDR2 (germline): LGHNT, FRNRAP. The CDR3 totals 10 residues. V was pared by 7 bases and J by 3 bases, with 3 bases between. The CDR3 bases are TGTGCTAGTGCGGACACTGAAGCTTTCTTT. This codes for CASADTEAFF.

The J gene is TRBJ2-2, the V gene TRBV13; TRBD2 aligns across 10 bases. Germline V gene sequence: CDR1 PRHDT, CDR2 FYEKMQ (reference sequence). The ends lost 5 bases at V and 7 bases at J; junction bases unmatched: 10. The CDR3 spans 16 residues. The CDR3 region is CASSPLSGRYIGELFF. In nucleotides, the CDR3 is TGTGCCAGCAGCCCTCTTAGCGGGAGGTACATCGGGGAGCTGTTTTTT.

V gene TRBV29-1 combines with J gene TRBJ2-1; TRBD2 matches at 16 bases. The CDR3 spans 19 residues. Germline CDR1 and CDR2: SQVTM and ANQGSEA. V lost 5 bases to trimming and J lost 3 bases; unmatched junction nucleotides: 13. The CDR3 here is CSVPLRGLAGGPVYNEQFF. In DNA form, the CDR3 reads TGCAGCGTTCCGCTAAGGGGACTAGCGGGGGGGCCTGTCTACAATGAGCAGTTCTTC.